This T cell receptor beta chain was found in a study of CD8 T cells in Susac syndrome. A note on this clonotype: Its antigen is still unknown.

The RNA, about 0.45 to 1 ug, was put through reverse transcription using random hexamers. One entry per CDR3 protein, called by TCRdb with MiXCR from the immunoSEQ multiplex PCR reads. Here the sample spans about 53,000 distinct CDR3 sequences, 85% to 95% being singletons. General observations from the study: Clonal expansion of CD8+ cells in Susac peaked in TEMRA cells (and in active patients).

CDR1 is MDHEN, CDR2 SYDVKM, per germline. Trimming removed 4 bases at V and 1 base at J, with 14 bases between. There are 15 residues in the CDR3. The gene calls are TRBV28 and TRBJ2-7, with D tentatively TRBD2 (5 bases). The sequence was obtained from a human donor with Susac syndrome. The sequencing input was CD8+ T cells from PBMCs. The CDR3: CASSYPGEQSYEQYF. CDR3 in DNA: TGTGCCAGCAGTTATCCCGGGGAACAATCCTACGAGCAGTACTTC. Full variable domain (missing parts from reference TRBV28 and TRBJ2-7): DVKVTQSSRYLVKRTGEKVFLECVQDMDHENMFWYRQDPGLGLRLIYFSYDVKMKEKGDIPEGYSVSREKKERFSLILESASTNQTSMYLCASSYPGEQSYEQYFGPGTRLTVT.